The 3 T cell receptor beta chains given below trace back to one sample, sequenced in a study of T cells after yellow fever vaccination. TCRdb processed the 5' RACE reads anew with MiXCR; each CDR3 protein has one entry. This sample has about 350,000 distinct CDR3 sequences; less than 9.5% occur once, and the top ten carry 17%. Sequencing used PBMCs, obtained about 49 days after the first yellow fever vaccination. These receptors all stem from a man aged 18 to 30 who received the YFV17D yellow fever vaccine.

The chain combines TRBV6-1 with TRBJ2-2, with D maybe TRBD2 (5 bases). This CDR3 is built from 13 residues. Trimming removed 6 bases at V and 5 bases at J, with 10 bases between. Germline assignment: CDR1 MNHNS and CDR2 SASEGT. CDR3: CASSREGTGELFF. CDR3 sequence (DNA): TGTGCCAGCAGCCGAGAGGGAACCGGGGAGCTGTTTTTT.

This chain links TRBV24-1 with TRBJ1-5; no firm D call. The V and J ends lost 5 bases and 2 bases respectively, with 9 bases between them. Germline CDR1 and CDR2: KGHDR and SFDVKD. CDR3 size: 14 residues. The CDR3 loop is CATSGPRGNQPQHF. As DNA, the CDR3 is TGTGCCACCAGTGGGCCCCGGGGCAATCAGCCCCAGCATTTT.

V is TRBV4-1 and J is TRBJ1-2; D uncertain. V was cut by 1 base and J by 2 bases, with 8 bases left in between. The V gene's germline CDR1 is MGHRA and CDR2 YSYEKL. The CDR3 consists of 14 residues. The CDR3 protein is CASSQVSGNYGYTF. The CDR3 bases are TGCGCCAGCAGCCAAGTCTCGGGAAACTATGGCTACACCTTC.